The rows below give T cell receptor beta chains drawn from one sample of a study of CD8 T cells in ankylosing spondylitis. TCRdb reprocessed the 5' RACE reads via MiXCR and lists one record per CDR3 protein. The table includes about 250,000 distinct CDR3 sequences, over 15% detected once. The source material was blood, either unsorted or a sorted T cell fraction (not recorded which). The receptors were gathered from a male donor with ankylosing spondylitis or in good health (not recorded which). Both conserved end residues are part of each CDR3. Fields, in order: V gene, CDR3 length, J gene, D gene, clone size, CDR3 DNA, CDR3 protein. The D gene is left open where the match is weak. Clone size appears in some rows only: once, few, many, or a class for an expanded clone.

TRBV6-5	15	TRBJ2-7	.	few	TGTGCCAGCAGTTCCCCCGAGGGCCTTGAATACGAGCAGTACTTC	CASSSPEGLEYEQYF
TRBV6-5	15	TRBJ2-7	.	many	TGTGCCAGCAGTTACTCGGAAGGGGCGAGCTACGAGCAGTACTTC	CASSYSEGASYEQYF
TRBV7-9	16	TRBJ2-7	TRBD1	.	TGTGCCAGCAGCATAACCGGGACAGGGACCCCCTACGAGCAGTACTTC	CASSITGTGTPYEQYF
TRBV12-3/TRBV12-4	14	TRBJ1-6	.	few	TGTGCCAGCAGTGTACAGGGAGGGTCGGCTTCCCTCCACTTT	CASSVQGGSASLHF
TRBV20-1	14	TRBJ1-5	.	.	TGCAGTGCTAGAGGATGGGAGGGAAGGCAGCCCCAGCATTTT	CSARGWEGRQPQHF
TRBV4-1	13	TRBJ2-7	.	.	TGCGCCAGCAGCCCCCCGAGCGTGGGGGAGCAGTACTTC	CASSPPSVGEQYF
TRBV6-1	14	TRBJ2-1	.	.	TGTGCCAGCAGCTCCGGGACGGGGTACAATGAGCAGTTCTTC	CASSSGTGYNEQFF
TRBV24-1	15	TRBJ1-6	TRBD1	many	TGTGCCACCAGTGATTTGGACAGGGTGAATTCACCCCTCCACTTT	CATSDLDRVNSPLHF
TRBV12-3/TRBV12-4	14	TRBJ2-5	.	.	TGTGCCAGCAGATCTACAGTGGGAGTAGAGACCCAGTACTTC	CASRSTVGVETQYF
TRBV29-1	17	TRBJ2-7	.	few	TGCAGCGTTGAAGCGGTCGGTCCAGCGGACAGCTCCTACGAGCAGTACTTC	CSVEAVGPADSSYEQYF
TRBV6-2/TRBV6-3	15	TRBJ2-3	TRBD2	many	TGTGCCAGCAATCTAGCGGACTCTGACACAGATACGCAGTATTTT	CASNLADSDTDTQYF
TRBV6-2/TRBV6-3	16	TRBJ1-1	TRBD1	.	TGTGCCAGCATTCTATTCCCGGACAGGGGGCACCCTGAAGCTTTCTTT	CASILFPDRGHPEAFF
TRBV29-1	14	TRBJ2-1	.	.	TGCAGCGTTGATGAGGCAGGGTTCCACAATGAGCAGTTCTTC	CSVDEAGFHNEQFF
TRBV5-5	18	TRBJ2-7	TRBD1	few	TGTGCCAGCAGCTTAATACTCCCGGGACAGGGGGGCTCCTACGAGCAGTACTTC	CASSLILPGQGGSYEQYF
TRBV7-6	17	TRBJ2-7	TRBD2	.	TGTGCCAGCAGCTTAGCTCGGTTAGCGGGAGAGGGCTACGAGCAGTACTTC	CASSLARLAGEGYEQYF
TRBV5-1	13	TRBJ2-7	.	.	TGCGCCAGCAGCTGGGACTGGTCCTACGAGCAGTACTTC	CASSWDWSYEQYF